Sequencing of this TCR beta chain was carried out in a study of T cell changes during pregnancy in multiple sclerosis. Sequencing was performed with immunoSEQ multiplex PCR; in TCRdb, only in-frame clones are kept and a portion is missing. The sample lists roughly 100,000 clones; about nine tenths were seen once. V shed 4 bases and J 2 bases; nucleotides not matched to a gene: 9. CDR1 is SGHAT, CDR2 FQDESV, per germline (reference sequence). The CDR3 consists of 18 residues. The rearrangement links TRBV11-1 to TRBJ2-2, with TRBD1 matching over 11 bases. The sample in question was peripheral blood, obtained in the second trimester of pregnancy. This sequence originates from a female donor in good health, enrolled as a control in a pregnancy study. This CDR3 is CASSWGIWTGGNTGELFF. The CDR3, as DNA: TGTGCCAGCAGCTGGGGAATATGGACAGGGGGCAACACCGGGGAGCTGTTTTTT.